This is a list of T cell receptor beta chains from one sample in a study of tumor and adjacent non-tumor tissue in lung cancer. TCRdb re-derived calls from the multiplex PCR reads in MiXCR, one entry per CDR3 protein. Of under 75,000 distinct CDR3 sequences in the sample, less than 75% were seen once. The sequencing sample was made of distant non-tumor lung tissue. All receptors derive from a woman aged 45-65 years with non-small cell lung cancer. The CDR3 runs from the conserved cysteine through the conserved F or W. Each record gives: D gene, J gene, V gene, clone size, CDR3 protein, CDR3 DNA. The D gene is left open where the match is weak. Some rows mark clone size as missing; the rest say once, few, many or name a class of expanded clone.

d_gene: -; j_gene: TRBJ1-4; v_gene: TRBV4-2; abundance: few; CDR3aa: CASSQAWGANEKLFF; CDR3nt: TGTGCCAGCAGCCAAGCTTGGGGAGCTAATGAAAAACTGTTTTTT
d_gene: -; j_gene: TRBJ2-1; v_gene: TRBV11-2; abundance: many; CDR3aa: CASSLVSQGFHNEQFF; CDR3nt: TGTGCCAGCAGCTTAGTCTCCCAGGGGTTCCACAATGAGCAGTTCTTC
d_gene: -; j_gene: TRBJ1-2; v_gene: TRBV6-5; abundance: large; CDR3aa: CASSYSRGEGYGYTF; CDR3nt: TGTGCCAGCAGTTACTCGAGAGGAGAGGGCTATGGCTACACCTTC
d_gene: TRBD2; j_gene: TRBJ2-3; v_gene: TRBV6-2/TRBV6-3; abundance: -; CDR3aa: CASSYSTATGRASTDTQYF; CDR3nt: TGTGCCAGCAGTTACTCGACCGCTACCGGGAGGGCTAGCACAGATACACAGTATTTT
d_gene: TRBD2; j_gene: TRBJ2-7; v_gene: TRBV7-8; abundance: many; CDR3aa: CASGSSGRIAIAYEQYF; CDR3nt: TGTGCCAGCGGGTCTAGCGGGAGGATTGCTATAGCCTACGAGCAGTACTTC
d_gene: -; j_gene: TRBJ2-1; v_gene: TRBV11-3; abundance: -; CDR3aa: CASSSDLWGRKALWGDNEQFF; CDR3nt: TGTGCCAGCAGCTCAGACCTTTGGGGTAGGAAGGCTCTGTGGGGCGACAATGAGCAGTTCTTC
d_gene: -; j_gene: TRBJ2-2; v_gene: TRBV7-9; abundance: once; CDR3aa: CASILAGGRTGELFF; CDR3nt: TGTGCCAGCATCTTAGCCGGAGGCCGCACCGGGGAGCTGTTTTTT
d_gene: -; j_gene: TRBJ2-2; v_gene: TRBV4-3; abundance: many; CDR3aa: CASSKTPSLNTGELFF; CDR3nt: TGCGCCAGCAGCAAGACCCCTAGTCTTAACACCGGGGAGCTGTTTTTT
d_gene: -; j_gene: TRBJ2-1; v_gene: TRBV29-1; abundance: -; CDR3aa: CSVGGGVSSYNEQLF; CDR3nt: TGCAGCGTCGGGGGTGGGGTAAGCTCCTACAATGAGCAGTTATTC
d_gene: TRBD1; j_gene: TRBJ2-1; v_gene: TRBV29-1; abundance: -; CDR3aa: CSVQGTETYNGQFF; CDR3nt: TGCAGCGTACAGGGGACGGAGACCTACAATGGGCAGTTCTTC
d_gene: -; j_gene: TRBJ1-2; v_gene: TRBV10-3; abundance: -; CDR3aa: CVISEGQGYGYSF; CDR3nt: TGTGTCATCAGTGAAGGTCAGGGGTATGGCTACTCCTTC
d_gene: TRBD2; j_gene: TRBJ2-7; v_gene: TRBV20-1; abundance: -; CDR3aa: CTWAGGPYEQYF; CDR3nt: TGCACTTGGGCGGGAGGACCCTACGAGCAGTACTTC
d_gene: -; j_gene: TRBJ2-1; v_gene: TRBV5-6; abundance: -; CDR3aa: CASSLEGGDRAGVQFF; CDR3nt: TGTGCAAGCAGCTTGGAGGGGGGAGACAGAGCTGGTGTGCAGTTCTTC
d_gene: -; j_gene: TRBJ2-1; v_gene: TRBV30; abundance: -; CDR3aa: CAWCFDYNGEQFF; CDR3nt: TGTGCCTGGTGCTTTGATTACAACGGTGAGCAGTTCTTC
d_gene: -; j_gene: TRBJ2-1; v_gene: TRBV11-1; abundance: few; CDR3aa: CASSLPSLDEHFF; CDR3nt: TGTGCCAGCAGCCTACCTTCGCTGGATGAGCACTTCTTC
d_gene: -; j_gene: TRBJ1-1; v_gene: TRBV4-1; abundance: many; CDR3aa: CASSQTTGRTEAFF; CDR3nt: TGCGCCAGCAGCCAGACAACAGGGAGGACTGAAGCTTTCTTT
d_gene: -; j_gene: TRBJ1-1; v_gene: TRBV4-2; abundance: many; CDR3aa: CASSQAGGMGTEAFF; CDR3nt: TGTGCCAGCAGCCAAGCGGGGGGCATGGGCACTGAAGCTTTCTTT
d_gene: TRBD2; j_gene: TRBJ2-1; v_gene: TRBV5-4; abundance: once; CDR3aa: CANSSFGTNYNEQFF; CDR3nt: TGTGCCAACAGCTCCTTCGGGACTAACTACAATGAGCAGTTCTTC
d_gene: TRBD2; j_gene: TRBJ2-2; v_gene: TRBV5-4; abundance: -; CDR3aa: CASSLTSGTGELPF; CDR3nt: TGTGCCAGCAGCTTGACTAGCGGGACCGGGGAGCTGCCTTTT
d_gene: TRBD2; j_gene: TRBJ2-1; v_gene: TRBV29-1; abundance: medium-sized; CDR3aa: CSVEVGGRAKNEQFF; CDR3nt: TGCAGCGTTGAAGTTGGCGGGAGGGCCAAGAATGAGCAGTTCTTC
d_gene: TRBD2; j_gene: TRBJ2-1; v_gene: TRBV6-2/TRBV6-3; abundance: -; CDR3aa: CVSRSPYSGSGYNEQFF; CDR3nt: TGTGTCAGCAGATCCCCGTATAGCGGGAGCGGCTACAATGAGCAGTTTTTC
d_gene: TRBD1; j_gene: TRBJ1-5; v_gene: TRBV6-6; abundance: once; CDR3aa: CVSNPRGTYSNQPQHF; CDR3nt: TGTGTCAGTAACCCCAGGGGGACCTATAGCAATCAGCCCCAGCATTTT
d_gene: -; j_gene: TRBJ2-5; v_gene: TRBV29-1; abundance: once; CDR3aa: CSVESLLRGTQYF; CDR3nt: TGCAGCGTTGAAAGCCTGCTCAGGGGGACCCAGTACTTC
d_gene: -; j_gene: TRBJ1-1; v_gene: TRBV4-1; abundance: -; CDR3aa: CASSHDRHRTNTEVFF; CDR3nt: TGCGCCAGCAGCCACGATCGTCACAGGACGAACACTGAAGTTTTCTTT
d_gene: -; j_gene: TRBJ1-1; v_gene: TRBV6-1; abundance: -; CDR3aa: CANSEMWSQTEAFF; CDR3nt: TGTGCCAACAGTGAAATGTGGTCCCAGACTGAAGCTTTCTTT
d_gene: -; j_gene: TRBJ1-2; v_gene: TRBV12-3/TRBV12-4; abundance: few; CDR3aa: CTSSLAPNNYGYIF; CDR3nt: TGTACCAGCAGTTTAGCGCCTAATAACTATGGCTACATCTTC
d_gene: TRBD2; j_gene: TRBJ2-3; v_gene: TRBV20-1; abundance: few; CDR3aa: CSAMGGRMLDTQYF; CDR3nt: TGCAGTGCTATGGGGGGGAGAATGTTGGATACGCAGTATTTT
d_gene: TRBD2; j_gene: TRBJ2-3; v_gene: TRBV11-2; abundance: -; CDR3aa: CASKPGLAGGYALNTQYF; CDR3nt: TGTGCCAGCAAACCGGGACTAGCGGGAGGGTACGCTCTAAATACGCAGTATTTT
d_gene: TRBD2; j_gene: TRBJ2-7; v_gene: TRBV6-5; abundance: -; CDR3aa: CANSSATGTSGSRLKYF; CDR3nt: TGTGCCAACAGTTCTGCTACCGGGACTAGCGGGAGTCGTTTGAAGTACTTC
d_gene: -; j_gene: TRBJ1-6; v_gene: TRBV28; abundance: -; CDR3aa: CVSSWSGANSPLHF; CDR3nt: TGTGTCAGCAGTTGGTCAGGGGCCAATTCACCCCTCCACTTT
d_gene: -; j_gene: TRBJ2-7; v_gene: TRBV10-3; abundance: -; CDR3aa: CGISQTDFYEQYF; CDR3nt: TGTGGCATCAGCCAGACAGACTTCTACGAACAGTACTTC
d_gene: -; j_gene: TRBJ2-7; v_gene: TRBV28; abundance: -; CDR3aa: CASSLCMDEQYF; CDR3nt: TGTGCCAGCAGTTTATGTATGGACGAGCAGTACTTC
d_gene: -; j_gene: TRBJ2-2; v_gene: TRBV20-1; abundance: -; CDR3aa: CNTRSTGELFF; CDR3nt: TGCAATACTAGGTCGACCGGGGAGCTGTTTTTT
d_gene: TRBD2; j_gene: TRBJ2-1; v_gene: TRBV4-2; abundance: -; CDR3aa: CANSQDSASGSLNEQFF; CDR3nt: TGTGCCAACAGCCAAGATTCGGCTAGCGGGAGTTTGAATGAACAGTTCTTC
d_gene: TRBD2; j_gene: TRBJ2-1; v_gene: TRBV29-1; abundance: -; CDR3aa: CIVETSGSCRGVEQFF; CDR3nt: TGCATCGTTGAAACTAGCGGGAGTTGCCGGGGGGTTGAGCAGTTCTTC
d_gene: -; j_gene: TRBJ2-1; v_gene: TRBV20-1; abundance: large; CDR3aa: CSARNRLGGLNEQFF; CDR3nt: TGCAGTGCTAGAAATCGGCTTGGAGGGCTCAATGAGCAGTTCTTC
d_gene: -; j_gene: TRBJ2-7; v_gene: TRBV20-1; abundance: many; CDR3aa: CSARRSPSSPEQYF; CDR3nt: TGCAGTGCTAGAAGGTCCCCTTCCTCTCCGGAGCAGTACTTC
d_gene: -; j_gene: TRBJ2-1; v_gene: TRBV7-2; abundance: -; CDR3aa: CVSSLLERDSLFF; CDR3nt: TGTGTCAGCAGCTTACTGGAGCGGGACAGCCTATTCTTC
d_gene: TRBD1; j_gene: TRBJ2-7; v_gene: TRBV20-1; abundance: -; CDR3aa: CSATGQRYDQYF; CDR3nt: TGCAGTGCTACGGGACAGCGGTACGACCAGTACTTT
d_gene: -; j_gene: TRBJ1-1; v_gene: TRBV11-3; abundance: once; CDR3aa: CVNSLWKDTEAFF; CDR3nt: TGTGTCAACAGCTTATGGAAGGACACTGAAGCTTTCTTT
d_gene: TRBD1; j_gene: TRBJ1-5; v_gene: TRBV10-3; abundance: many; CDR3aa: CATTGELGQPQHF; CDR3nt: TGTGCCACTACAGGGGAATTGGGCCAGCCCCAGCATTTT
d_gene: -; j_gene: TRBJ1-4; v_gene: TRBV7-8; abundance: -; CDR3aa: CASSSGGAEKLFF; CDR3nt: TGTGCCAGCAGCTCCGGAGGGGCGGAAAAACTGTTTTTT
d_gene: -; j_gene: TRBJ1-1; v_gene: TRBV11-1; abundance: -; CDR3aa: CASGLKEMNSEAFF; CDR3nt: TGTGCCAGCGGCTTGAAGGAGATGAACTCTGAAGCTTTCTTT
d_gene: -; j_gene: TRBJ1-2; v_gene: TRBV30; abundance: -; CDR3aa: CAWSPPRGREDYGYTF; CDR3nt: TGTGCCTGGAGTCCACCACGCGGCAGGGAGGACTATGGCTACACCTTC